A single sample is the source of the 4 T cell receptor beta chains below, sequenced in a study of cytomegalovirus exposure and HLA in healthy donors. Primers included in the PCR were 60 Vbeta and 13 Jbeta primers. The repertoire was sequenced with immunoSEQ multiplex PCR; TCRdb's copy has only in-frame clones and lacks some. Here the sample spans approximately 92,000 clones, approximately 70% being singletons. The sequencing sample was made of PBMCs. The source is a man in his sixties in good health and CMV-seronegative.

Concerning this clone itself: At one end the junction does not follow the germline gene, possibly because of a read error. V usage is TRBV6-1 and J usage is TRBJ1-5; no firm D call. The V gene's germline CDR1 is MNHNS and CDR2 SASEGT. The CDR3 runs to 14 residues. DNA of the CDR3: TGTGCTAGCAGTGCCGGACGGGGAATGGAGCCCCAGCATTTT. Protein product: CASSAGRGMEPQHF.

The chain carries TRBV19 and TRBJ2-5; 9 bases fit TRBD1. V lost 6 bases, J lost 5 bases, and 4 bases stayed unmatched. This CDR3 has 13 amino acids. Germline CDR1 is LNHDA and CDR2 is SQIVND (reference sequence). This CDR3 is CASRDRGRETQYF. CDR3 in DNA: TGTGCCAGTAGGGACAGGGGTAGGGAGACCCAGTACTTC.

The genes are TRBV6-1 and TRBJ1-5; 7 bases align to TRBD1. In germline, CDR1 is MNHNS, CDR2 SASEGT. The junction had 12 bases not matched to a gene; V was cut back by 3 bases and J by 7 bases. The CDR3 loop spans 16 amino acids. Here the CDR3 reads CASSDLGTASRQPQHF. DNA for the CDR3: TGTGCCAGCAGTGATTTGGGGACAGCCTCGAGACAGCCCCAGCATTTT.

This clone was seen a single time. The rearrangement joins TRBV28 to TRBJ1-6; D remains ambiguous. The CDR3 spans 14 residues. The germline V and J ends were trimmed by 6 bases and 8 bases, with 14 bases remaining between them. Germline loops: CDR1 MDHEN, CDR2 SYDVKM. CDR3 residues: CASSAGYSYSPLHF. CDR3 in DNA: TGTGCCAGCAGCGCGGGGTATTCTTATTCACCCCTCCACTTT.